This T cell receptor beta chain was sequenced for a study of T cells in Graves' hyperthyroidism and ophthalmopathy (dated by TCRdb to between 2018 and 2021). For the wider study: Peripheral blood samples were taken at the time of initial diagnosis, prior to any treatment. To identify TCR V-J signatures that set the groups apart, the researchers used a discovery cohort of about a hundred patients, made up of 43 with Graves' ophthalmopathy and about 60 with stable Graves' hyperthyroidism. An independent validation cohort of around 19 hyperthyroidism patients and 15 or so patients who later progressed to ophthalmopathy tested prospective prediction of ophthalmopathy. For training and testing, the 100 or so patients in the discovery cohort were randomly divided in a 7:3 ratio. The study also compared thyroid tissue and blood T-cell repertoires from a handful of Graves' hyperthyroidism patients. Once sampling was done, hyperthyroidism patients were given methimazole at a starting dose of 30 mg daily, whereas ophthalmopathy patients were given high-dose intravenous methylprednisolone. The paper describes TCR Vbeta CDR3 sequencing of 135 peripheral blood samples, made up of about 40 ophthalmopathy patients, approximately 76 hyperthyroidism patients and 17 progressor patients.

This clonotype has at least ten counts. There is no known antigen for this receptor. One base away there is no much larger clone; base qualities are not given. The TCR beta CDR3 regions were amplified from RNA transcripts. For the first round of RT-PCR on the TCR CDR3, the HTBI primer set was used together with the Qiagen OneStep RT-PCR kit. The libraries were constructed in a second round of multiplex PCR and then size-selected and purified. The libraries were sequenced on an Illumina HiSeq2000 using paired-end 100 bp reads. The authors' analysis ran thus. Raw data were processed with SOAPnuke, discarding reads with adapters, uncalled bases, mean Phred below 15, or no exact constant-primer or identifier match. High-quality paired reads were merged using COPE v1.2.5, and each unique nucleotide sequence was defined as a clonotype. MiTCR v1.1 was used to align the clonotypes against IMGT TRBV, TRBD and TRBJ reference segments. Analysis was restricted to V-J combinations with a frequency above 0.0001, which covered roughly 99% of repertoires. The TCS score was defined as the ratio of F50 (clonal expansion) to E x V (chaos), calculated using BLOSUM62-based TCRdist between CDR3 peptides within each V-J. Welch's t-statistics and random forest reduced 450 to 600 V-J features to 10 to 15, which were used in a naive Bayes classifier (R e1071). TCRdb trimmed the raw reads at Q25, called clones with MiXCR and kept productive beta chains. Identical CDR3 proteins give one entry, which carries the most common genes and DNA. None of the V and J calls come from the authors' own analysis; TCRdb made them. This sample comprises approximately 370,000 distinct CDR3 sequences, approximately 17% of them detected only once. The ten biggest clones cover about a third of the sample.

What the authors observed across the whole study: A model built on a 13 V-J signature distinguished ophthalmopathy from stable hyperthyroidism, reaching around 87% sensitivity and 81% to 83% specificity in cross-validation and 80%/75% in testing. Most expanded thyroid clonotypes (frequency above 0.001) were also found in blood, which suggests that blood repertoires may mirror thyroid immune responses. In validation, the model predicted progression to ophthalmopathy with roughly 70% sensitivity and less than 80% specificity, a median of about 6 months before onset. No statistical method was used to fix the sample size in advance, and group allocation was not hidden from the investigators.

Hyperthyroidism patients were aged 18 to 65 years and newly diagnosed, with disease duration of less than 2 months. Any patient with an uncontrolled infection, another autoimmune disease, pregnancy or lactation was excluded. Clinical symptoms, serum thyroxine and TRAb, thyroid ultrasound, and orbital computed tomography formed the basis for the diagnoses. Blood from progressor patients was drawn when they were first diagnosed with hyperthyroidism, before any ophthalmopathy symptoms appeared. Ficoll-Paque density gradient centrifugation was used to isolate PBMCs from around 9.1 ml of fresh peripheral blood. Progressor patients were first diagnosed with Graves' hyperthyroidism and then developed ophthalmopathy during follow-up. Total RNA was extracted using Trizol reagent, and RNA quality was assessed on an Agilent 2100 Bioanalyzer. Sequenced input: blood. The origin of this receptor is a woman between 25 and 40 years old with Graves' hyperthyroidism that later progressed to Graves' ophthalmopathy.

CDR3 region: CASSLQGGTVSDTEAFF. The DNA sequence is as follows: TGTGCCAGCAGTCTGCAGGGGGGAACGGTTAGCGACACTGAAGCTTTCTTT. The V gene is TRBV27 and the J gene is TRBJ1-1; 7 junctional bases match TRBD1. Per the germline V gene (reference sequence), MNHEY is the CDR1 and SMNVEV is the CDR2. Reading from cysteine to phenylalanine, the CDR3 counts 17 amino acids. Only CDR3 DNA remains: 51 bases, in frame from the first base. Trimming leaves V shorter by 5 bases and J shorter by 3 bases, with the junction holding 15 bases beyond the gene matches.